The 3 T cell receptor beta chains given below trace back to one sample, sequenced in a study of blood T cells in healthy people across ages. Combining a sample-barcoded 5' primer with a J-beta primer mix, a second PCR ran for roughly 7 to 12 cycles. TCRdb redid the calling of the 5' RACE reads with MiXCR, one entry per CDR3 protein. The repertoire includes over 700,000 distinct CDR3 sequences, less than 70% of them detected once, and approximately 40% sits in the top ten. Sequencing input: blood. All receptors derive from a man aged 80 or over in good health.

The chain uses TRBV28 and TRBJ2-4; TRBD1 matches at 9 bases. The germline V gene has CDR1 MDHEN and CDR2 SYDVKM. This CDR3 comprises 17 residues. Trimming took 10 bases from V and 1 from J; bases not matched to a gene: 14. For the CDR3, the DNA is TGTGCCACCACGCCGGGACAGGGAGTGGTGGCCAAAAACATTCAGTACTTC. This codes for CATTPGQGVVAKNIQYF.

The chain is built from TRBV7-2 and TRBJ2-2; 9 positions match TRBD2. CDR3 size: 15 residues. V dropped 6 bases and J dropped 5; count of bases not matched to a gene: 7. The germline CDR1 and CDR2 sequences are SGHTA and FQGNSA. CDR3 sequence: CASSYSGSGTGELFF. The DNA for the CDR3 is TGTGCCAGCAGTTATAGCGGGAGCGGTACCGGGGAGCTGTTTTTT.

The chain uses TRBV21-1 and TRBJ2-5; the tabulated D call, TRBD1, remains unverified against the DNA. TRBV21-1 is a known pseudogene. This CDR3 is 19 amino acids long. The CDR3 DNA is TGTGCCAGCAGCAAATACTATTTTAAACCGGGACAGCCCTGTCGGACCCAGTACTTC. This encodes CASSKYYFKPGQPCRTQYF.